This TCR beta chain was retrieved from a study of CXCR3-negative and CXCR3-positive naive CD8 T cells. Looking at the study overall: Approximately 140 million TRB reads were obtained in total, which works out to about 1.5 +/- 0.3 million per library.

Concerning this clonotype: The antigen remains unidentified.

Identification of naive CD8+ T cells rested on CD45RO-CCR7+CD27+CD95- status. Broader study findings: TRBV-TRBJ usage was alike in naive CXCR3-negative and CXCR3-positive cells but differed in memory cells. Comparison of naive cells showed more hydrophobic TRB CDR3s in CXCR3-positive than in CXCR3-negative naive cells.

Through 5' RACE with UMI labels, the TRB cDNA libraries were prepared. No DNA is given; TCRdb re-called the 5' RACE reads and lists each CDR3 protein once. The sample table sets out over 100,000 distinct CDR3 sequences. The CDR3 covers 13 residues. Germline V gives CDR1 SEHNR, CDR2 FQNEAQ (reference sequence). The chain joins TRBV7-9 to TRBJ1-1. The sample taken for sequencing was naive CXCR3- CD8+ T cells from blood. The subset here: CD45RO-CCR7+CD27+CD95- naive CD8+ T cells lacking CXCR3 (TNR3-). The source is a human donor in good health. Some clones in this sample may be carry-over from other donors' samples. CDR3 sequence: CASSADGNTEAFF.